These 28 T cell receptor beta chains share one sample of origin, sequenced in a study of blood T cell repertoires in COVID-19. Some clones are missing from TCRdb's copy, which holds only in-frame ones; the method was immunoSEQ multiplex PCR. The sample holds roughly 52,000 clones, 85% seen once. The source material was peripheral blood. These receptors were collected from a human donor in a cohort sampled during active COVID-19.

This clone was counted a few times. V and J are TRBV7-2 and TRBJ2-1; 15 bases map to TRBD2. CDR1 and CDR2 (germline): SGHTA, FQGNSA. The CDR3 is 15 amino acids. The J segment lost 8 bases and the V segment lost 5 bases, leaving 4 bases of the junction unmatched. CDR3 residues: CASSLGLAGGDEQFF. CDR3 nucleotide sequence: TGTGCCAGCAGCCTGGGACTAGCGGGGGGCGATGAGCAGTTCTTC. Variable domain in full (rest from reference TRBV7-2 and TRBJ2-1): GAGVSQSPSNKVTEKGKDVELRCDPISGHTALYWYRQSLGQGLEFLIYFQGNSAPDKSGLPSDRFSAERTGGSVSTLTIQRTQQEDSAVYLCASSLGLAGGDEQFFGPGTRLTVL.

CDR3 amino acids: CASSSGRQAKNIQYF. CDR3 nucleotide sequence: TGCGCCAGCAGCTCAGGCAGACAAGCCAAAAACATTCAGTACTTC. The chain joins TRBV5-1 to TRBJ2-4, with unresolved D. The CDR3 consists of 15 residues. The germline V gene has CDR1 SGHRS and CDR2 YFSETQ. Trimming shortened V by 3 bases and J by 0 bases, and 10 bases separated the two germline ends.

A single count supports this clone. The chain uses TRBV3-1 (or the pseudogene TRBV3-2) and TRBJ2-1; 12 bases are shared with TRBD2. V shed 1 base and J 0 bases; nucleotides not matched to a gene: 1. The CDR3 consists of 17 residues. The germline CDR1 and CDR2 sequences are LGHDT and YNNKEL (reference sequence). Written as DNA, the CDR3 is TGTGCCAGCAGCCAAGTGGGACTAGCGGGCTCCTACAATGAGCAGTTCTTC. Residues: CASSQVGLAGSYNEQFF.

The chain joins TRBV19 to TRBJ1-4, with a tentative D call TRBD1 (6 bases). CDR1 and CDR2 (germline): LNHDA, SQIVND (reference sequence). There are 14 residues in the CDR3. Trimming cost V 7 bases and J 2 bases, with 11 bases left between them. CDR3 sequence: CASNRVTTNEKLFF. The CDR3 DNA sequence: TGTGCCAGTAACAGGGTAACGACTAATGAAAAACTGTTTTTT. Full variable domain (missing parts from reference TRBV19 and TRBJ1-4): DGGITQSPKYLFRKEGQNVTLSCEQNLNHDAMYWYRQDPGQGLRLIYYSQIVNDFQKGDIAEGYSVSREKKESFPLTVTSAQKNPTAFYLCASNRVTTNEKLFFGSGTQLSVL.

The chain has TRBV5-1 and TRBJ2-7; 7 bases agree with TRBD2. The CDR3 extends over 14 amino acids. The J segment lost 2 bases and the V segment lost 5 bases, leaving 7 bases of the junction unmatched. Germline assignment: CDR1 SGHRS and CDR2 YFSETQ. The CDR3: CASRTERGTYEQYF. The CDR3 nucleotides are TGCGCCAGCAGAACCGAGCGGGGAACCTACGAGCAGTACTTC.

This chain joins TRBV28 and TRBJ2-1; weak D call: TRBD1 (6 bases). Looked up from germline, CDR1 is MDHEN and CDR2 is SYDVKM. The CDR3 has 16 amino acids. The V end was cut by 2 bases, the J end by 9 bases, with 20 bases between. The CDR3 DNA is TGTGCCAGCAGTTTAGTGGGCTCGCAGGGGAAGGGTGAGCAGTTCTTC. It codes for CASSLVGSQGKGEQFF. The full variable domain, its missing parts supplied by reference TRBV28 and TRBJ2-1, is DVKVTQSSRYLVKRTGEKVFLECVQDMDHENMFWYRQDPGLGLRLIYFSYDVKMKEKGDIPEGYSVSREKKERFSLILESASTNQTSMYLCASSLVGSQGKGEQFFGPGTRLTVL.

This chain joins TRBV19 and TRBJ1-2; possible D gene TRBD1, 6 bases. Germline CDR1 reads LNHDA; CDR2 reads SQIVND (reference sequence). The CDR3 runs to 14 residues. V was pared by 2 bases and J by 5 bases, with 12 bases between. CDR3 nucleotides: TGTGCCAGTAGTATAACCCTACAGGGTTATGGCTACACCTTC. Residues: CASSITLQGYGYTF.

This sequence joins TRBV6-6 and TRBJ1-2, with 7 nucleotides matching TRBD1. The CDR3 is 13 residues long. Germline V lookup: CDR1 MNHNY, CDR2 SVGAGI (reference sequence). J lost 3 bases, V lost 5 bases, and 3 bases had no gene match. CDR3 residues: CASSKGQYYGYTF. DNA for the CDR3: TGTGCCAGCAGTAAGGGACAGTACTATGGCTACACCTTC.

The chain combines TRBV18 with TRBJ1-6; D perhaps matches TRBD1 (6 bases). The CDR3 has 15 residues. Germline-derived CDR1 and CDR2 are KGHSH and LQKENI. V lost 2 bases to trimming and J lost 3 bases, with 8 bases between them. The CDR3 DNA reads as TGTGCCAGCTCACCAGAGGGACACTATAATTCACCCCTCCACTTT. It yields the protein CASSPEGHYNSPLHF.

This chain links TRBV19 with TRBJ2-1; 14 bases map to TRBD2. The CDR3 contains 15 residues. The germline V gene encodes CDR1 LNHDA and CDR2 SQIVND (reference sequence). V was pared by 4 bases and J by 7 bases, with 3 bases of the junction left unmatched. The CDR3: CASSKGTSGGNEQFF. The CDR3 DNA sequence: TGTGCCAGTAGTAAGGGGACTAGCGGGGGAAATGAGCAGTTCTTC.

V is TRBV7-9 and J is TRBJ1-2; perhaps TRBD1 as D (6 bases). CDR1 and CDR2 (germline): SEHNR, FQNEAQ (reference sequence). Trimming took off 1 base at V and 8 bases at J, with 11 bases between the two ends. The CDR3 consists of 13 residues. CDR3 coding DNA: TGTGCCAGCAGCTTAGAAGGGGGAGCGGGCTACACCTTC. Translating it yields CASSLEGGAGYTF.

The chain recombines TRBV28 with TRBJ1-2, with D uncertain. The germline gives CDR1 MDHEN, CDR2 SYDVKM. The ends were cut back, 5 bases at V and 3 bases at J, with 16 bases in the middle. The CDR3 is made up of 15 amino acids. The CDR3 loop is CASSSPSERYYGYTF. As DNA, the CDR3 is TGTGCCAGCAGTAGCCCGTCGGAGCGCTACTATGGCTACACCTTC.

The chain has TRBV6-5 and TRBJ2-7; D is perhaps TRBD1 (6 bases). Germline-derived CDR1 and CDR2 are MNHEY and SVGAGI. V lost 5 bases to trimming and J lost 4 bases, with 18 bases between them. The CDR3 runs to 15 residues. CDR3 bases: TGTGCCAGCAGTCTGACGACAGGTCTCCCTTACGAGCAGTACTTC. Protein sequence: CASSLTTGLPYEQYF.

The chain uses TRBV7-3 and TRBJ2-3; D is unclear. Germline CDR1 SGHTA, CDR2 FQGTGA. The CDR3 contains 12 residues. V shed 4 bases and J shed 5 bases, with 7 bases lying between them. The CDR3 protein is CASSYPGDTQYF. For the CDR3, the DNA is TGTGCCAGCAGCTACCCGGGAGATACGCAGTATTTT.

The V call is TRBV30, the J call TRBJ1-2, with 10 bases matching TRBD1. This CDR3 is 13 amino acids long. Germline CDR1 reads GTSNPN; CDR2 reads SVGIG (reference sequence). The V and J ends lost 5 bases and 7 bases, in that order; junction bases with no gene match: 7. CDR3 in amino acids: CAWPGTGDSGYTF. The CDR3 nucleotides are TGTGCCTGGCCCGGGACAGGGGATTCTGGCTACACCTTC.

Written as DNA, the CDR3 is TGCAGCGCCCCTGCTATGGGCTACTCCTACGAGCAGTACTTC. This encodes CSAPAMGYSYEQYF. This chain links TRBV29-1 with TRBJ2-7; D not resolved. The CDR3 sequence is 14 residues long. Per germline, CDR1 SQVTM and CDR2 ANQGSEA. Trimming left V 7 bases short and J 0 bases short, with 16 bases between.

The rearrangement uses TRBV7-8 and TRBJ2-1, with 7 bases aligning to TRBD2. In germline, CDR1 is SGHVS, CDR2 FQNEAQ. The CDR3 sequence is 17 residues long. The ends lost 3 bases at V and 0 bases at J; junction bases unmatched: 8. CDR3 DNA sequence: TGTGCCAGCAGCTTCCAGTGGCGCGGGAGCTCCTACAATGAGCAGTTCTTC. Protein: CASSFQWRGSSYNEQFF.

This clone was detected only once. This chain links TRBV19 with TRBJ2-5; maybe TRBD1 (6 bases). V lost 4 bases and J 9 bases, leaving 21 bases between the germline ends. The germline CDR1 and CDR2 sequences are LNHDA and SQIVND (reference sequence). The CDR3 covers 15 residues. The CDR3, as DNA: TGTGCCAGTAGTACCAGGGGATCCGTGTATTCGGCCCAGTACTTC. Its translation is CASSTRGSVYSAQYF.

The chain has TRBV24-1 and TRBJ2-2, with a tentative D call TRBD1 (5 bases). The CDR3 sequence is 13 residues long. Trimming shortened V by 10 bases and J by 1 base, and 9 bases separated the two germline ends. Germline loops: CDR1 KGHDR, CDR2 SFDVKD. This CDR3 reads CATRTRNTGELFF. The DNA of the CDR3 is TGTGCCACGAGGACAAGGAACACCGGGGAGCTGTTTTTT.

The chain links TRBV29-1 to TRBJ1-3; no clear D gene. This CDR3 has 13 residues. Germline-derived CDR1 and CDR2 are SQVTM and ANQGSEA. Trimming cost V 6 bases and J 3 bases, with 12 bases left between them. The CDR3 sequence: CSVAQENGNTIYF. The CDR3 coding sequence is TGCAGCGTGGCCCAGGAAAATGGAAACACCATATATTTT.

The DNA of the CDR3 is TGCGCCAGCAGCCCGACAGGGGAACGGGAAAAACTGTTTTTT. It yields the protein CASSPTGEREKLFF. The chain carries TRBV10-1 and TRBJ1-4, with 8 bases identical to TRBD1. Germline V CDR1 and CDR2: WNHNN, SYGVQD (reference sequence). The CDR3 runs 14 residues. The junction had 8 bases not matched to a gene; V was cut back by 6 bases and J by 8 bases.

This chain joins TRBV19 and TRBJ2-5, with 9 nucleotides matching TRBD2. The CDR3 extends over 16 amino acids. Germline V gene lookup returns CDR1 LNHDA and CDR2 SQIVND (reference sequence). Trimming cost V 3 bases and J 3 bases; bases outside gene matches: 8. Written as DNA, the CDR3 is TGTGCCAGTAGTATTTGGAGGAGCGGGGGGAAAGAGACCCAGTACTTC. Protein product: CASSIWRSGGKETQYF.

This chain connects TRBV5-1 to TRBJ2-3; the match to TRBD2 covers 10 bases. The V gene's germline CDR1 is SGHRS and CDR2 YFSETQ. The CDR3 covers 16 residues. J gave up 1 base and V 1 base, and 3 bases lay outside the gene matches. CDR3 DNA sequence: TGCGCCAGCAGCTTGATCGGGACTAGCGGCACAGATACGCAGTATTTT. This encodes CASSLIGTSGTDTQYF.

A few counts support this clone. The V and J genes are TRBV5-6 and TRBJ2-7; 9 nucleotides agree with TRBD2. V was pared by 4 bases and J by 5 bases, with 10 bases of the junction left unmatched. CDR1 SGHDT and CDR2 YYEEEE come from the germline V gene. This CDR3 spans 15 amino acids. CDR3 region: CASSRLAGGPNEQYF. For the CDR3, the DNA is TGTGCCAGCAGCCGCCTTGCGGGAGGGCCGAACGAGCAGTACTTC.

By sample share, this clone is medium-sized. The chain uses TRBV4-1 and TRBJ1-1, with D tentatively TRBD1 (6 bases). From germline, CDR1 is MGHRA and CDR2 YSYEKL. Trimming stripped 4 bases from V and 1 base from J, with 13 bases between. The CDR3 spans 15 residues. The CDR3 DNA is TGCGCCAGCAGCCCTCGGACAGCCACGAACACTGAAGCTTTCTTT. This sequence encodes CASSPRTATNTEAFF.

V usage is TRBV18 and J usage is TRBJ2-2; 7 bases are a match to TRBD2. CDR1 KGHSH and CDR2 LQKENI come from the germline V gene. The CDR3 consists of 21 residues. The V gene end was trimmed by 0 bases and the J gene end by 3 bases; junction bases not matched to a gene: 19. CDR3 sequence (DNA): TGTGCCAGCTCACCACCGGGAGGGACCTTCGTAGAATACCACTACACCGGGGAGCTGTTTTTT. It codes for CASSPPGGTFVEYHYTGELFF.

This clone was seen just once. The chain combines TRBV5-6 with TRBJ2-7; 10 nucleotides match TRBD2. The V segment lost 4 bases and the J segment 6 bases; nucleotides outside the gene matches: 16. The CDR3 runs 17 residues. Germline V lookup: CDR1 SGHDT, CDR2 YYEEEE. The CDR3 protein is CASSGVSLAGEWAEQYF. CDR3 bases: TGTGCCAGCAGCGGCGTAAGCCTAGCGGGAGAATGGGCCGAGCAGTACTTC. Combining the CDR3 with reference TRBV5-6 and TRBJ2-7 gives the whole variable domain DAGVTQSPTHLIKTRGQQVTLRCSPKSGHDTVSWYQQALGQGPQFIFQYYEEEERQRGNFPDRFSGHQFPNYSSELNVNALLLGDSALYLCASSGVSLAGEWAEQYFGPGTRLTVT.

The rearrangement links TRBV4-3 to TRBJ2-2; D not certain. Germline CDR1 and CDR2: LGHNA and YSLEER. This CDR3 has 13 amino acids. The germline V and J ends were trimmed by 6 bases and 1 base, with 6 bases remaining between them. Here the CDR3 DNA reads TGCGCCAGCAGGAAACAGAACACCGGGGAGCTGTTTTTT. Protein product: CASRKQNTGELFF.